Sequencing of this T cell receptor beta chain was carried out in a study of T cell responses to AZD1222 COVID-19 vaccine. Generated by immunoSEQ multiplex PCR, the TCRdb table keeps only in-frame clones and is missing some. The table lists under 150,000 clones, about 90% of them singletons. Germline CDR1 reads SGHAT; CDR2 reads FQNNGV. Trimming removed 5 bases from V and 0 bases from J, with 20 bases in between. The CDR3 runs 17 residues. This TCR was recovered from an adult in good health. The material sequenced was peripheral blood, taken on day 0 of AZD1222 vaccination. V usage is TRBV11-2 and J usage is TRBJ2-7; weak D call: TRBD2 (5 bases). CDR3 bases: TGTGCCAGCAGCCCGCTGAGGAGCGGCAAAAGCTCCTACGAGCAGTACTTC. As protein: CASSPLRSGKSSYEQYF.